Each of the 14 T cell receptor beta chains below was sequenced from the same sample in a study of shared clonotypes between healthy human individuals. Measured with immunoSEQ multiplex PCR; TCRdb has only the in-frame clones, and not every one. Of roughly 2.1 million clones in the sample, more than 85% were seen once. The naive CD8 subset, CD45RO-negative cells positively selected for CCR7, excluded terminally differentiated effector memory CD45RA+ cells. Sequenced material: naive CD8+ T cells from PBMCs. These receptors were obtained from a man aged 18-30 years in good health. Some clones in this sample may be carry-over from other donors' samples.

V gene TRBV15 combines with J gene TRBJ2-1, with 9 nucleotides matching TRBD1. Unmatched junction bases numbered 16, after V lost 5 bases and J lost 8 bases. The germline gives CDR1 LNHNV, CDR2 YYDKDF (reference sequence). This CDR3 is 17 amino acids long. CDR3 nucleotide sequence: TGTGCCACCAGCCGTACATATACCGGGACAGGGTTCGATGAGCAGTTCTTC. Protein sequence: CATSRTYTGTGFDEQFF.

V gene TRBV27 combines with J gene TRBJ2-1; 13 nucleotides align to TRBD2. With V trimmed by 3 bases and J by 9 bases, 8 bases remained unmatched. Germline V gene lookup returns CDR1 MNHEY and CDR2 SMNVEV (reference sequence). This CDR3 spans 16 amino acids. In DNA, the CDR3 is TGTGCCAGCAGTTTTCGTGGACTAGCGGGAGTAGGTGAGCAGTTCTTC. Translating gives CASSFRGLAGVGEQFF.

Note on this clone: Other DNA sequences in this sample translate to the same CDR3. This chain connects TRBV9 to TRBJ2-7; possibly TRBD2 for D (6 bases). The CDR3 has 13 amino acids. Per the germline V gene, CDR1 is SGDLS and CDR2 is YYNGEE. Trimming removed 0 bases from V and 6 bases from J, with 10 bases in between. CDR3 sequence (DNA): TGTGCCAGCAGCGTAGGAGGCGGGACCGAGCAGTACTTC. Translation: CASSVGGGTEQYF.

The chain couples TRBV28 to TRBJ2-7, with D tentatively TRBD2 (5 bases). Trimming pared 2 bases from V and 2 bases from J, leaving 13 bases between. Germline V gene data show CDR1 as MDHEN and CDR2 as SYDVKM. The CDR3 contains 15 residues. In nucleotides, the CDR3 is TGTGCCAGCAGTTTAGGTGTGGGAGCACCCTACGAGCAGTACTTC. As protein: CASSLGVGAPYEQYF.

The rearrangement links TRBV21-1 to TRBJ1-4; TRBD1 is taken as the D call from the table, unchecked against the DNA. TRBV21-1 is a pseudogene. This CDR3 is 20 amino acids long. CDR3 region: CASSMVRRDRGRGANEKLFF. The CDR3 nucleotides are TGTGCCAGCAGCATGGTACGGCGGGACAGGGGGCGAGGGGCTAATGAAAAACTGTTTTTT.

The V gene is TRBV7-9, the J gene TRBJ2-5, with unresolved D. The germline CDR1 and CDR2 sequences are SEHNR and FQNEAQ (reference sequence). The CDR3 is 13 amino acids. Trimming pared 4 bases from V and 5 bases from J, leaving 11 bases between. This CDR3 reads CASSYTISETQYF. The CDR3 DNA reads TGTGCCAGCAGCTATACGATTTCGGAGACCCAGTACTTC.

Only a few counts were recorded for this clone. Other DNA sequences in this sample translate to the same CDR3. DNA for the CDR3: TGTGCCATCAGTGACCTAAACACTGAAGCTTTCTTT. Its protein is CAISDLNTEAFF. The V gene is TRBV10-3, the J gene TRBJ1-1; no clear D gene. This CDR3 contains 12 residues. Germline V gives CDR1 ENHRY, CDR2 SYGVKD. The V end lost 3 bases, the J end lost 2 bases, and 4 bases lay between the germline ends.

V gene TRBV7-2 combines with J gene TRBJ2-7; D is undetermined. This CDR3 has 14 amino acids. The V end was cut by 3 bases, the J end by 2 bases, with 11 bases between. In germline, CDR1 is SGHTA, CDR2 FQGNSA. In DNA, the CDR3 is TGTGCCAGCAGCTTTGTACAGACCGCCTACGAGCAGTACTTC. Its translation is CASSFVQTAYEQYF.

The V and J genes are TRBV29-1 and TRBJ2-5; D call uncertain. The CDR3 sequence is 14 residues long. V lost 4 bases and J lost 2, with 14 bases in between. CDR1 SQVTM and CDR2 ANQGSEA come from the germline V gene. CDR3 sequence (DNA): TGCAGCGTTGTCATGTGGAGCCCACAAGAGACCCAGTACTTC. It is translated as CSVVMWSPQETQYF.

J is TRBJ2-7 and V is TRBV28; 9 positions match TRBD1. J lost 0 bases, V lost 6 bases, and 6 bases had no gene match. Germline V gives CDR1 MDHEN, CDR2 SYDVKM. This CDR3 spans 15 amino acids. The CDR3 loop is CASRPGTGFSYEQYF. In DNA form, the CDR3 reads TGTGCCAGCAGGCCCGGGACAGGGTTCTCCTACGAGCAGTACTTC.

The chain is built from TRBV9 and TRBJ2-2; D tentatively reads TRBD1 or TRBD2 (5 bases each). The V end was cut by 5 bases, the J end by 4 bases, with 15 bases between. The CDR3 totals 15 residues. Germline V CDR1 and CDR2: SGDLS, YYNGEE. Here the CDR3 DNA reads TGTGCCAGCAGACCCGGGACCAATCCCACCGGGGAGCTGTTTTTT. Protein sequence: CASRPGTNPTGELFF.

A single count supports this clone. The rearrangement uses TRBV29-1 and TRBJ1-2; possibly TRBD1 for D (6 bases). The CDR3 is 15 amino acids. With 0 bases removed from V and 4 bases from J, the gap between germline ends came to 15 bases. Germline-derived CDR1 and CDR2 are SQVTM and ANQGSEA. For the CDR3, the DNA is TGCAGCGTTGAAGATTTAGGGGGTTTCGCCTATGGCTACACCTTC. This codes for CSVEDLGGFAYGYTF. Full variable domain (rest looked up from reference TRBV29-1 and TRBJ1-2): SAVISQKPSRDICQRGTSLTIQCQVDSQVTMMFWYRQQPGQSLTLIATANQGSEATYESGFVIDKFPISRPNLTFSTLTVSNMSPEDSSIYLCSVEDLGGFAYGYTFGSGTRLTVV.

This chain connects TRBV27 to TRBJ2-1, with 7 bases that match TRBD2. With 3 bases clipped from V and 7 bases from J, the junction kept 6 bases outside the gene matches. The CDR3 extends over 14 amino acids. Looked up from germline, CDR1 is MNHEY and CDR2 is SMNVEV (reference sequence). The CDR3, as DNA: TGTGCCAGCAGTTTTAGTAATAGCGGGAATGAGCAGTTCTTC. As protein: CASSFSNSGNEQFF.

The chain has TRBV28 and TRBJ2-7, with D hard to call. The length of the CDR3 is 12 residues. CDR1 MDHEN and CDR2 SYDVKM come from the germline V gene. Trimming cost V 4 bases and J 3 bases, with 7 bases left between them. The CDR3 coding sequence is TGTGCCAGCAGTTCAGACTTCTACGAGCAGTACTTC. Its translation is CASSSDFYEQYF.